The 10 T cell receptor beta chains below all came from one sample that was sequenced in a study of cytomegalovirus exposure and HLA in healthy donors. The primer mix had 60 Vbeta and 13 Jbeta primers. The assay was immunoSEQ multiplex PCR, and TCRdb's table has in-frame clones only and misses some. Of some 77,000 clones listed, 60% to 80% were seen once; the top ten hold 20% to 25%. The material sequenced was PBMCs. These receptors all come from a woman in her forties in good health and CMV-seropositive.

This chain joins TRBV2 and TRBJ1-5; 10 nucleotides agree with TRBD1. Germline assignment: CDR1 SNHLY and CDR2 FYNNEI. Trimming cost V 4 bases and J 7 bases; bases outside gene matches: 4. The CDR3 runs 14 residues. DNA of the CDR3: TGTGCCAGCAGTGGACAGGGGGCCAGCCAGCCCCAGCATTTT. Encoded protein: CASSGQGASQPQHF.

The rearrangement joins TRBV5-1 to TRBJ2-7, with no clear D. CDR3 length: 13 amino acids. Between the trimmed V and J ends, which lost 2 bases and 2 bases, there was a span of 8 bases. CDR1 SGHRS and CDR2 YFSETQ come from the germline V gene. The CDR3 spells CASSFEQTYEQYF. CDR3 DNA: TGCGCCAGCAGCTTCGAACAGACCTACGAGCAGTACTTC. Based on the CDR3 plus reference TRBV5-1 and TRBJ2-7, the full variable domain is KAGVTQTPRYLIKTRGQQVTLSCSPISGHRSVSWYQQTPGQGLQFLFEYFSETQRNKGNFPGRFSGRQFSNSRSEMNVSTLELGDSALYLCASSFEQTYEQYFGPGTRLTVT.

The CDR3 bases are TGTGCCAGTACCTTCCGCCATGGGCAGCGGGAAAAACTGTTTTTT. Encoded protein: CASTFRHGQREKLFF. The chain combines TRBV19 with TRBJ1-4; no firm D call. The CDR3 has 15 residues. The germline V gene has CDR1 LNHDA and CDR2 SQIVND (reference sequence). V lost 7 bases, J lost 8 bases, and 20 bases lay in between.

The rearrangement uses TRBV15 and TRBJ1-3; D remains ambiguous. The length of the CDR3 is 15 residues. Deletions cut 0 bases from V and 1 base from J, with 7 bases between. CDR1 is LNHNV and CDR2 is YYDKDF in the germline V gene (reference sequence). The chain's CDR3 is CATSRDRGSGNTIYF. The CDR3 DNA sequence: TGTGCCACCAGCAGAGACCGGGGATCTGGAAACACCATATATTTT.

The chain has TRBV5-1 and TRBJ2-3; TRBD1 agrees at 7 bases. Looked up from germline, CDR1 is SGHRS and CDR2 is YFSETQ. V dropped 4 bases and J dropped 1; count of bases not matched to a gene: 6. There are 15 residues in the CDR3. CDR3 sequence: CASSPTGVRTDTQYF. CDR3 nucleotide sequence: TGCGCCAGCAGCCCAACAGGGGTTCGCACAGATACGCAGTATTTT.

This sequence joins TRBV5-4 and TRBJ1-1; TRBD1 is a possible D gene (6 bases). Germline loops: CDR1 SGHNT, CDR2 YYREEE (reference sequence). Trimming pared 7 bases from V and 1 base from J, leaving 17 bases between. The CDR3 totals 15 residues. The CDR3 is CASRGGQGWNTEAFF. DNA of the CDR3: TGTGCCAGCCGGGGGGGGCAGGGATGGAACACTGAAGCTTTCTTT.

The CDR3 nucleotides are TGTGCCGCTAGCAGGAGGTCCTACAATGAGCAGTTCTTC. It encodes CAASRRSYNEQFF. This chain links TRBV2 with TRBJ2-1; possible D gene TRBD2, 5 bases. The V gene's germline CDR1 is SNHLY and CDR2 FYNNEI. V dropped 11 bases and J dropped 1 base, with 12 bases sitting between them. The CDR3 is 13 amino acids.

The chain carries TRBV7-8 and TRBJ2-2; maybe TRBD1 (5 bases). CDR3 size: 16 residues. Trimming removed 4 bases from V and 0 bases from J, with 12 bases in between. Germline lookup yields CDR1 SGHVS and CDR2 FQNEAQ. Here the CDR3 DNA reads TGTGCCAGCAGCTCCCCGCAGACAGCGAACACCGGGGAGCTGTTTTTT. Translating gives CASSSPQTANTGELFF.

The gene calls are TRBV29-1 and TRBJ1-4; D is unresolved. Germline CDR1 and CDR2: SQVTM and ANQGSEA. The V and J ends lost 5 bases and 0 bases respectively, with 7 bases between them. CDR3 length: 13 amino acids. The CDR3: CSVRVPTNEKLFF. For the CDR3, the DNA is TGCAGCGTTAGAGTCCCAACTAATGAAAAACTGTTTTTT.

V gene TRBV5-1 combines with J gene TRBJ2-1; 9 bases map to TRBD2. CDR1 is SGHRS, CDR2 YFSETQ, per germline. The junction had 4 bases not matched to a gene; V was cut back by 2 bases and J by 10 bases. The CDR3 is 13 residues long. CDR3 in amino acids: CASSFQREDEQFF. DNA of the CDR3: TGCGCCAGCAGCTTTCAGCGGGAGGACGAGCAGTTCTTC. Filled out from reference TRBV5-1 and TRBJ2-1, the complete variable domain reads KAGVTQTPRYLIKTRGQQVTLSCSPISGHRSVSWYQQTPGQGLQFLFEYFSETQRNKGNFPGRFSGRQFSNSRSEMNVSTLELGDSALYLCASSFQREDEQFFGPGTRLTVL.